A selection of T cell receptor beta chains follows, all from one sample in a study of cytomegalovirus exposure and HLA in healthy donors. The method was immunoSEQ multiplex PCR; TCRdb's version includes in-frame clones alone and lacks a portion of them. The sample consists of about 62,000 clones, 80% to 90% of them appearing once. Sample: PBMCs. The receptor source for this set is a woman in her 30s in good health and CMV-seronegative. Each CDR3 is given with its conserved first and last residue. Fields, in order: V gene, J gene, clone size, D gene, CDR3 protein, CDR3 DNA. D genes are given only for firm matches. Rows give clone size only sometimes, using once, few, many, or a class for an expanded clone.

>TRBV4-1|TRBJ2-3|-|-
CASSQVVTTDTQYF
TGCGCCAGCAGCCAAGTAGTCACCACAGATACGCAGTATTTT
>TRBV19|TRBJ2-7|-|-
CASSIDRSYEQYF
TGTGCCAGTAGTATAGACAGGTCCTACGAGCAGTACTTC
>TRBV4-3|TRBJ2-5|-|-
CASSPNTGSSAETQYF
TGCGCCAGCAGCCCAAATACGGGGTCTTCGGCAGAGACCCAGTACTTC
>TRBV4-1|TRBJ1-1|-|-
CASSQGRGTEAFF
TGCGCCAGCAGCCAAGGTCGGGGGACTGAAGCTTTCTTT
>TRBV19|TRBJ1-5|few|TRBD1
CASSPRTGKSQPQHF
TGTGCCAGTAGTCCTCGGACAGGAAAGAGCCAGCCCCAGCATTTT
>TRBV6-1|TRBJ2-7|-|-
CASSEAFFGSYEQYF
TGTGCCAGCAGTGAAGCGTTTTTCGGGTCCTACGAGCAGTACTTC
>TRBV5-1|TRBJ1-1|-|TRBD1
CASSRETGEYTEAFF
TGCGCCAGCAGCAGGGAGACAGGGGAATATACTGAAGCTTTCTTT
>TRBV7-2|TRBJ1-1|few|TRBD1
CASSYRDRGNTEAFF
TGTGCCAGCAGCTACCGGGACAGGGGCAACACTGAAGCTTTCTTT
>TRBV10-2|TRBJ1-1|-|-
CASTSLHTENTEAFF
TGCGCCAGCACTTCCCTACATACAGAGAACACTGAAGCTTTCTTT
>TRBV7-2|TRBJ1-1|-|TRBD1
CASSPPGQGRAEAFF
TGTGCCAGCAGCCCACCGGGACAGGGAAGGGCTGAAGCTTTCTTT
>TRBV6-1|TRBJ1-5|once|TRBD1
CASSEWDRGSQPQHF
TGTGCCAGCAGTGAATGGGACAGGGGCAGTCAGCCCCAGCATTTT
>TRBV28|TRBJ2-7|once|TRBD1
CASSLFIARNRGPSYEQYF
TGTGCCAGCAGTTTATTCATCGCACGGAACAGGGGGCCATCCTACGAGCAGTACTTC
>TRBV9|TRBJ1-3|-|-
CASSGQSSGNTIYF
TGTGCCAGCAGTGGACAGAGCTCTGGAAACACCATATATTTT
>TRBV7-2|TRBJ2-1|once|TRBD2
CASSLSSLRGDNEQFF
TGTGCCAGCAGCTTATCGAGCTTGCGGGGGGACAATGAGCAGTTCTTC
>TRBV29-1|TRBJ2-5|-|TRBD2
CSGRLAGWETQYF
TGCAGCGGCCGACTAGCGGGGTGGGAGACCCAGTACTTC
>TRBV5-6|TRBJ2-4|-|TRBD1
CASSLGTGGLAKNIQYF
TGTGCCAGCAGCTTGGGGACAGGGGGCCTAGCCAAAAACATTCAGTACTTC
>TRBV6-4|TRBJ1-1|-|-
CASSKDSNTEAFF
TGTGCCAGCAGTAAGGACAGTAACACTGAAGCTTTCTTT
>TRBV11-2|TRBJ2-2|few|TRBD1
CASSPGTGWGGELFF
TGTGCCAGCAGCCCTGGGACAGGCTGGGGCGGGGAGCTGTTTTTT
>TRBV6-1|TRBJ1-5|-|-
CASSERGFRGRSNQPQHF
TGTGCCAGCAGTGAAAGGGGATTCAGGGGAAGGAGCAATCAGCCCCAGCATTTT